Shown below are 19 T cell receptor beta chains from a single sample sequenced in a study of T-cell memory formation after mild COVID-19. Via MiXCR, TCRdb re-called the 5' RACE reads, giving one row per CDR3 protein. The sample carries around 420,000 distinct CDR3 sequences, 20% to 25% recorded once. Sample: PBMCs or a T cell subset sorted from them (not recorded which). Every receptor here comes from an adult woman who had mild COVID-19 (a few samples of this study predate the infection). Cell type and time point are not known.

The chain has TRBV24-1 and TRBJ2-1, with 9 bases fitting TRBD2. Germline-derived CDR1 and CDR2 are KGHDR and SFDVKD. The CDR3 totals 16 residues. The J segment lost 7 bases and the V segment lost 11 bases, leaving 17 bases of the junction unmatched. The CDR3 sequence: CAIGPTGGRAVNEQFF. CDR3 DNA sequence: TGTGCCATCGGGCCGACGGGCGGGAGGGCTGTGAATGAGCAGTTCTTC.

This sequence joins TRBV9 and TRBJ2-5; D gene uncertain. The CDR3 totals 15 residues. Looked up from germline, CDR1 is SGDLS and CDR2 is YYNGEE. Trimming took off 0 bases at V and 3 bases at J, with 12 bases between the two ends. The CDR3 loop reads CASSVGTRAEETQYF. The DNA for the CDR3 is TGTGCCAGCAGCGTAGGGACCCGGGCGGAAGAGACCCAGTACTTC.

This clonotype was detected only a few times. The J gene is TRBJ1-1, the V gene TRBV7-6; perhaps TRBD1 as D (6 bases). The CDR3 loop spans 15 amino acids. CDR1 SGHVS and CDR2 FNYEAQ come from the germline V gene. V lost 2 bases and J lost 0, with 10 bases in between. The CDR3 region has the DNA TGTGCCAGCAGCTTAAGGGGGGGGGTGAACACTGAAGCTTTCTTT. It yields the protein CASSLRGGVNTEAFF.

This clonotype has only a few counts. The rearrangement uses TRBV7-6 and TRBJ2-7; no firm D call. The CDR3 is 13 residues long. Germline V gives CDR1 SGHVS, CDR2 FNYEAQ. Trimming removed 5 bases at V and 5 bases at J, with 13 bases between. CDR3 loop: CASSLTVIDEQYF. CDR3 nucleotide sequence: TGTGCCAGCAGCCTCACGGTCATCGACGAGCAGTACTTC. The variable domain in full, with the rest retrieved from reference TRBV7-6 and TRBJ2-7, is GAGVSQSPRYKVTKRGQDVALRCDPISGHVSLYWYRQALGQGPEFLTYFNYEAQQDKSGLPNDRFSAERPEGSISTLTIQRTEQRDSAMYRCASSLTVIDEQYFGPGTRLTVT.

This clonotype was seen a handful of times. This chain links TRBV20-1 with TRBJ2-3; D may be TRBD2 (5 bases). The CDR3 is 15 residues long. Between the trimmed V and J ends, which lost 0 bases and 2 bases, there was a span of 12 bases. Germline lookup yields CDR1 DFQATT and CDR2 SNEGSKA (reference sequence). CDR3 amino acids: CSARDLGRDTDTQYF. The CDR3 DNA reads as TGCAGTGCTAGAGATTTGGGTCGGGACACAGATACGCAGTATTTT.

The chain uses TRBV12-3 or TRBV12-4 and TRBJ1-5, with D unresolved. The CDR3 length is 14 residues. The V end lost 7 bases, the J end lost 0 bases, and 10 bases lay between the germline ends. This CDR3 reads CASNRHYSNQPQHF. In DNA form, the CDR3 reads TGTGCCAGCAACCGACACTATAGCAATCAGCCCCAGCATTTT.

The rearrangement joins TRBV20-1 to TRBJ2-7; D possibly corresponds to TRBD1 (7 bases). Between the trimmed V and J ends, which lost 0 bases and 4 bases, there was a span of 19 bases. The germline V gene encodes CDR1 DFQATT and CDR2 SNEGSKA (reference sequence). The CDR3 is made up of 16 amino acids. CDR3 coding DNA: TGCAGTGCTAGAGATCAGGGGGGAGTATTTGGGTACGAGCAGTACTTC. This sequence encodes CSARDQGGVFGYEQYF.

V and J are TRBV3-1 and TRBJ1-3; TRBD1 aligns across 11 bases. This CDR3 contains 16 residues. CDR1 LGHDT and CDR2 YNNKEL come from the germline V gene (reference sequence). V lost 4 bases, J lost 6 bases, and 8 bases stayed unmatched. The CDR3 loop is CASSPFRDRGTNTIYF. The CDR3 DNA reads TGTGCCAGCAGCCCTTTCCGGGACAGGGGGACAAACACCATATATTTT.

The rearrangement joins TRBV30 to TRBJ2-2; D is tentatively TRBD1 or TRBD2 (5 bases each). Trimming took off 4 bases at V and 5 bases at J, with 14 bases between the two ends. Per germline, CDR1 GTSNPN and CDR2 SVGIG (reference sequence). This CDR3 is 14 amino acids long. CDR3 sequence reads: CAWKPGPGTGELFF. CDR3 nucleotides: TGTGCCTGGAAGCCGGGGCCGGGGACCGGGGAGCTGTTTTTT.

This clonotype was observed a handful of times. The chain carries TRBV28 and TRBJ2-1; 10 nucleotides agree with TRBD2. V gave up 6 bases and J gave up 5 bases; unmatched junction bases: 7. CDR3 length: 15 amino acids. Germline V gene sequence: CDR1 MDHEN, CDR2 SYDVKM. CDR3 nucleotide sequence: TGTGCCAGCAGCAAACTAGCGGGAACAAACAATGAGCAGTTCTTC. Its translation is CASSKLAGTNNEQFF.

This clonotype has just a few counts. CDR3 protein: CASSSRGAHNEKLFF. The CDR3 nucleotides read TGTGCCAGCAGTTCGAGGGGGGCTCATAATGAAAAACTGTTTTTT. V gene TRBV12-3 or TRBV12-4 combines with J gene TRBJ1-4; D perhaps matches TRBD1 (6 bases). The CDR3 length is 15 residues. Trimming removed 4 bases at V and 4 bases at J, with 13 bases between.

This clonotype appeared many times. For the CDR3, the DNA is TGTGCCAGCAGCTTTGACGGAGATACGCAGTATTTT. As protein: CASSFDGDTQYF. The chain carries TRBV7-9 and TRBJ2-3, with D uncertain. V lost 3 bases and J 5 bases, leaving 6 bases between the germline ends. In germline, CDR1 is SEHNR, CDR2 FQNEAQ (reference sequence). The CDR3 spans 12 residues.

The J gene is TRBJ2-7, the V gene TRBV6-5; the match to TRBD1 covers 10 bases. J lost 6 bases, V lost 0 bases, and 2 bases had no gene match. Germline CDR1 and CDR2: MNHEY and SVGAGI. The CDR3 is made up of 14 amino acids. In nucleotides, the CDR3 is TGTGCCAGCAGTTACTCGGGACAGGGGACCGAGCAGTACTTC. Translated, it gives CASSYSGQGTEQYF.

This clonotype was counted only a few times. V usage is TRBV15 and J usage is TRBJ2-2; D is uncertain. Germline V lookup: CDR1 LNHNV, CDR2 YYDKDF (reference sequence). The CDR3 runs to 13 residues. Deletions cut 1 base from V and 5 bases from J, with 5 bases between. CDR3 bases: TGTGCCACCAGCAGAGTGGGGACCGGGGAGCTGTTTTTT. Protein: CATSRVGTGELFF.

This clonotype has a handful of counts. The V gene is TRBV20-1, the J gene TRBJ1-4; 7 nucleotides match TRBD1. V lost 4 bases to trimming and J lost 8 bases; unmatched junction nucleotides: 7. This CDR3 contains 13 residues. CDR1 and CDR2 from the germline V gene are DFQATT and SNEGSKA (reference sequence). The CDR3 protein is CSANEGAREKLFF. In nucleotides, the CDR3 is TGCAGTGCTAATGAGGGGGCGAGGGAAAAACTGTTTTTT.

The chain combines TRBV5-6 with TRBJ2-7; the D gene is possibly TRBD2 (5 bases). Trimming left V 4 bases short and J 5 bases short, with 10 bases between. The CDR3 is 12 amino acids. Germline CDR1 reads SGHDT; CDR2 reads YYEEEE. As DNA, the CDR3 is TGTGCCAGCAGCCCCGGACTTAACGAGCAGTACTTC. Residues: CASSPGLNEQYF.

The rearrangement joins TRBV9 to TRBJ1-6; D remains ambiguous. V was shortened by 4 bases and J by 7 bases, with 9 bases between the two germline ends. The CDR3 runs 13 residues. Per the germline V gene, CDR1 is SGDLS and CDR2 is YYNGEE. CDR3 nucleotides: TGTGCCAGCAGCCGGGCGGAAAATTCACCCCTCCACTTT. This sequence encodes CASSRAENSPLHF.

The chain uses TRBV7-2 and TRBJ1-2; tentative D call: TRBD1 (5 bases). Germline loops: CDR1 SGHTA, CDR2 FQGNSA. V was trimmed by 1 base and J by 0 bases, leaving 15 bases between them. The CDR3 length is 17 residues. CDR3 sequence: CASSLGPRTTANYGYTF. The CDR3 bases are TGTGCCAGCAGCTTAGGCCCCCGGACGACAGCTAACTATGGCTACACCTTC.

The CDR3 region is CASSQVGQTEAFF. CDR3 nucleotides: TGTGCCAGCAGCCAAGTCGGGCAGACTGAAGCTTTCTTT. This rearrangement joins TRBV16 to TRBJ1-1; D is uncertain. Trimming removed 2 bases at V and 5 bases at J, with 9 bases between. CDR1 KGHSY and CDR2 FQNENV come from the germline V gene. The CDR3 covers 13 residues.